This T cell receptor (beta chain) appears in the sequencing data of a study of cytomegalovirus exposure and HLA in healthy donors. PCR primers comprised 60 Vbeta and 13 Jbeta primers. The repertoire was sequenced with immunoSEQ multiplex PCR; TCRdb's copy has only in-frame clones and lacks some. The sample includes 120,000 to 150,000 clones, approximately 71% of them seen just once. Germline CDR1 and CDR2: SGHAT and FQNNGV. The CDR3 consists of 17 residues. V was clipped by 2 bases and J by 4 bases; unmatched bases: 11. The chain couples TRBV11-2 to TRBJ2-5, with 9 positions matching TRBD1. Sequenced input: PBMCs. This clonotype originated in a man aged 35 to 55 in good health and CMV-seronegative. CDR3 coding DNA: TGTGCCAGCAGCTTAAAACTTTCCGGGACAGGGTCAGAGACCCAGTACTTC. Translated, it gives CASSLKLSGTGSETQYF.